A selection of T cell receptor beta chains follows, all from one sample in a study of T cell changes during pregnancy in multiple sclerosis. Some clones are missing from TCRdb's copy, which holds only in-frame ones; the method was immunoSEQ multiplex PCR. Of 95,000 to 100,000 clones detected, 91% appear once; the ten largest clones hold approximately 3.4%. This sample comprised peripheral blood, obtained in the second trimester of pregnancy. Source of these receptors: a female donor with multiple sclerosis, enrolled in a pregnancy study. Each CDR3 is given with its conserved first and last residue. D genes are given only for firm matches. The size entry is marked missing in some rows and otherwise reads once, few, many or a size class.

V: TRBV19
J: TRBJ2-7
D: TRBD2
size: .
DNA: TGTGCCAGTAGTATCGTGGCGGGAGCGAACGAGCAGTACTTC
CDR3: CASSIVAGANEQYF

V: TRBV10-3
J: TRBJ2-3
D: TRBD1
size: .
DNA: TGTGCCACCGGAAGCCCAACCTCCAGGGGGGATACGCAGTATTTT
CDR3: CATGSPTSRGDTQYF

V: TRBV9
J: TRBJ2-1
D: .
size: .
DNA: TGTGCCAGCAGCGTAGTAGGTCGTACAGACAGCGTTGAGCAGTTCTTC
CDR3: CASSVVGRTDSVEQFF

V: TRBV4-3
J: TRBJ2-2
D: TRBD2
size: .
DNA: TGCGCCAGCAGCCCAGGACTAGCGGAGAACACCGGGGAGCTGTTTTTT
CDR3: CASSPGLAENTGELFF

V: TRBV2
J: TRBJ2-2
D: .
size: .
DNA: TGTGCCAGCGGCGAGGTTCCGACCGGGGAGCTGTTTTTT
CDR3: CASGEVPTGELFF

V: TRBV28
J: TRBJ1-1
D: .
size: .
DNA: TGTGCCAGCACCCCGGTTGGGACACTGAACACTGAAGCTTTCTTT
CDR3: CASTPVGTLNTEAFF

V: TRBV10-2
J: TRBJ2-1
D: .
size: .
DNA: TGCGCCAGCAGTGAACGAGGGAGAGGAGGAGGGGAGCAGTTCTTC
CDR3: CASSERGRGGGEQFF

V: TRBV2
J: TRBJ2-7
D: TRBD2
size: .
DNA: TGTGCCAGCAGTCAGACTAGCGCCAGCTCCTACGAGCAGTACTTC
CDR3: CASSQTSASSYEQYF

V: TRBV7-9
J: TRBJ1-1
D: .
size: .
DNA: TGTGCCAGCAGCTCCCCGGGCACTGAAGCTTTCTTT
CDR3: CASSSPGTEAFF

V: TRBV6-6
J: TRBJ2-7
D: .
size: few
DNA: TGTGCCAGCATCTATTCTCAGGGCTACGAGCAGTACTTC
CDR3: CASIYSQGYEQYF

V: TRBV6-5
J: TRBJ2-7
D: .
size: few
DNA: TGTGCCAGCAGTTACTCGGCCGACGGGAGCTCCTACGAGCAGTACTTC
CDR3: CASSYSADGSSYEQYF

V: TRBV23-1
J: TRBJ2-3
D: .
size: .
DNA: TGCGCCAGCAGTCAATCCTATCCCAGGAAAACAGATACGCAGTATTTT
CDR3: CASSQSYPRKTDTQYF

V: TRBV29-1
J: TRBJ1-4
D: TRBD1
size: .
DNA: TGCAGCGCCTCCGGGGGACAGAATAATGAAAAACTGTTTTTT
CDR3: CSASGGQNNEKLFF

V: TRBV5-1
J: TRBJ2-3
D: TRBD2
size: .
DNA: TGCGCCAGCAGCTTGGTGGGCGGGAGGCCTGATACGCAGTATTTT
CDR3: CASSLVGGRPDTQYF

V: TRBV19
J: TRBJ1-1
D: .
size: .
DNA: TGTGCCAGTAGCCCAAACCGGGACACTGAAGCTTTCTTT
CDR3: CASSPNRDTEAFF

V: TRBV28
J: TRBJ2-7
D: .
size: .
DNA: TGTGCCAGCAGCAGGGGCCCAGGCTACGAGCAGTACTTC
CDR3: CASSRGPGYEQYF

V: TRBV5-1
J: TRBJ2-7
D: TRBD1
size: .
DNA: TGCGCCAGCAGCTTGGACAGGGGGACCTACGAGCAGTACTTC
CDR3: CASSLDRGTYEQYF

V: TRBV11-2
J: TRBJ2-7
D: TRBD2
size: .
DNA: TGTGCCAGCAGCTTGCGACTAGCGGGAGACGAGCAGTACTTC
CDR3: CASSLRLAGDEQYF

V: TRBV5-1
J: TRBJ2-5
D: TRBD1
size: .
DNA: TGCGCCAGCAGCTTCGGGACAGCTCAAGAGACCCAGTACTTC
CDR3: CASSFGTAQETQYF

V: TRBV5-4
J: TRBJ2-5
D: TRBD2
size: .
DNA: TGTGCCAGCAGCCTAGCTAGCGGGAGGGCCCAGACCCAGTACTTC
CDR3: CASSLASGRAQTQYF

V: TRBV10-3
J: TRBJ2-6
D: TRBD1
size: .
DNA: TGTGCCATCAGTCAAACAGGGGCCTCCAACTCTGGGGCCAACGTCCTGACTTTC
CDR3: CAISQTGASNSGANVLTF

V: TRBV4-2
J: TRBJ2-1
D: TRBD2
size: .
DNA: TGTGCCAGCAGCCAAGAGAAAGGACTAGCGTACAATGAGCAGTTCTTC
CDR3: CASSQEKGLAYNEQFF

V: TRBV28
J: TRBJ1-1
D: .
size: .
DNA: TGTGCCAGCAGTAAGGGGGGGTTTATCAACACTGAAGCTTTCTTT
CDR3: CASSKGGFINTEAFF

V: TRBV7-8
J: TRBJ1-2
D: TRBD1
size: .
DNA: TGTGCCAGCAGCCCGAGGACTGGACAGGGGAGTTCTGGCTACACCTTC
CDR3: CASSPRTGQGSSGYTF

V: TRBV15
J: TRBJ2-3
D: .
size: .
DNA: TGTGCCACCAGCAGAGTTCCGCGCGGGAGCACAGATACGCAGTATTTT
CDR3: CATSRVPRGSTDTQYF

V: TRBV10-3
J: TRBJ2-1
D: .
size: .
DNA: TGTGCCATCAGTGGGGGGCCCCCCAGCAATGAGCAGTTCTTC
CDR3: CAISGGPPSNEQFF

V: TRBV5-5
J: TRBJ2-2
D: TRBD2
size: once
DNA: TGTGCCAGCAGCCCGACTAGCGTGTACACCGGGGAGCTGTTTTTT
CDR3: CASSPTSVYTGELFF

V: TRBV6-5
J: TRBJ2-7
D: .
size: .
DNA: TGTGCCAGCAGTTACTCGAAAAGACTCCCTATCTACGAGCAGTACTTC
CDR3: CASSYSKRLPIYEQYF

V: TRBV7-2
J: TRBJ2-7
D: TRBD2
size: .
DNA: TGTGCCAGCAGCGCGACTAGCGGGACCCCGACTTCCCACGAGCAGTACTTC
CDR3: CASSATSGTPTSHEQYF

V: TRBV6-1
J: TRBJ2-2
D: TRBD2
size: .
DNA: TGTGCCAGCAGCCCACTAGCGGGAGAGTTCGGGGAGCTGTTTTTT
CDR3: CASSPLAGEFGELFF

V: TRBV4-3
J: TRBJ2-2
D: .
size: .
DNA: TGCGCCAGCAGCTTCCGAGGGAGCGGGGAGCTGTTTTTT
CDR3: CASSFRGSGELFF

V: TRBV28
J: TRBJ2-7
D: TRBD1
size: .
DNA: TGTGCCAGCAGTAGGGACAGGGGGCGCCTCTACGAGCAGTACTTC
CDR3: CASSRDRGRLYEQYF

V: TRBV7-3
J: TRBJ2-1
D: .
size: .
DNA: TGTGCCAGCGGGATGGGGGCCAGCTCCTACAATGAGCAGTTCTTC
CDR3: CASGMGASSYNEQFF

V: TRBV6-1
J: TRBJ2-1
D: .
size: .
DNA: TGTGCCAGCACCCCACGGGGATCTTACAATGAGCAGTTCTTC
CDR3: CASTPRGSYNEQFF

V: TRBV28
J: TRBJ2-7
D: .
size: .
DNA: TGTGCCAGCAGGGAACAGGGATTCGACTACGAGCAGTACTTC
CDR3: CASREQGFDYEQYF

V: TRBV11-1
J: TRBJ2-5
D: .
size: .
DNA: TGTGCCAGCAGCCCGACAGCACAAGAGACCCAGTACTTC
CDR3: CASSPTAQETQYF

V: TRBV7-9
J: TRBJ2-3
D: .
size: .
DNA: TGTGCCAGCAGGCCCGGGGGACGCACAGATACGCAGTATTTT
CDR3: CASRPGGRTDTQYF